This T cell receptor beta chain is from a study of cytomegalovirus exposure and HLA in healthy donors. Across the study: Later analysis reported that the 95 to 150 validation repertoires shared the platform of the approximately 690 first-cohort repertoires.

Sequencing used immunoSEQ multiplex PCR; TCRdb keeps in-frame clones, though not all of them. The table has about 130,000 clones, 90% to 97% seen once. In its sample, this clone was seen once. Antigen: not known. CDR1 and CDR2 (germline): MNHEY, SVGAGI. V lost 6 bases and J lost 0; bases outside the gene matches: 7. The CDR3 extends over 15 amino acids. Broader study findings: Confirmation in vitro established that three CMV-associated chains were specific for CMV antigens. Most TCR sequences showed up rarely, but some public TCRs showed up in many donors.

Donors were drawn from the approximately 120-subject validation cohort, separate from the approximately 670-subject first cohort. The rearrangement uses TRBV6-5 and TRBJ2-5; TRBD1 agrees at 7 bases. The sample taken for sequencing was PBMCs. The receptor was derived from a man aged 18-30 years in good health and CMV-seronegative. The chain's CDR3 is CASRTGTVYQETQYF. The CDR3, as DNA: TGTGCCAGCAGAACCGGGACAGTATACCAAGAGACCCAGTACTTC.